This T cell receptor beta chain was sequenced during a study of prognosis after radiotherapy for stage I lung cancer. Study-level findings and limits: Once stereotactic body radiation therapy had been given, unique TCR clone counts fell, with a median of roughly 9,300 versus 7,200.

For this clonotype: Its antigen is as yet unknown. One end of the junction fails to match germline, which may point to a read error.

CDR3 of TCR beta was amplified from genomic DNA via a two-round multiplex PCR. First-round PCR employed TRBV- and TRBJ-specific primers for each gene. TCRdb used MiXCR to reprocess the multiplex PCR reads, holding one entry per CDR3 protein. The sample holds about 16,000 distinct CDR3 sequences, 35% to 45% seen once. The sequenced sample was PBMCs, obtained before or after stereotactic body radiation therapy (not recorded which). The TCR originated in a donor at least 50 years old with non-small cell lung cancer.

The DNA of the CDR3 is TGTGCCAGCAGTGAAAAGAGCGGACAGGGAAGGACGGTGAACACCTGGGAGCTGTTTTTT. Translation: CASSEKSGQGRTVNTWELFF. The V call is TRBV25-1, the J call TRBJ2-2, with 8 nucleotides matching TRBD1. Looked up from germline, CDR1 is MGHDK and CDR2 is SYGVNS. The CDR3 is 20 amino acids.